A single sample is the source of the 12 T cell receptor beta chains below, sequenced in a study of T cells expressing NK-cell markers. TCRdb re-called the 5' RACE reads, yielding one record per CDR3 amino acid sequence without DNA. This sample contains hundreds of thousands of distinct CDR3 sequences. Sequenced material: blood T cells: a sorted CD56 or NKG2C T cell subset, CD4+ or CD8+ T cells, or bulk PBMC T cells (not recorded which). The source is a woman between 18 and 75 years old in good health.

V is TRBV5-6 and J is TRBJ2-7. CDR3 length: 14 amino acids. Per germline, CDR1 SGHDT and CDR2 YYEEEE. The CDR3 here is CASSLSYGTYEQYF. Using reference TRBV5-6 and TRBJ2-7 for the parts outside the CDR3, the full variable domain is DAGVTQSPTHLIKTRGQQVTLRCSPKSGHDTVSWYQQALGQGPQFIFQYYEEEERQRGNFPDRFSGHQFPNYSSELNVNALLLGDSALYLCASSLSYGTYEQYFGPGTRLTVT.

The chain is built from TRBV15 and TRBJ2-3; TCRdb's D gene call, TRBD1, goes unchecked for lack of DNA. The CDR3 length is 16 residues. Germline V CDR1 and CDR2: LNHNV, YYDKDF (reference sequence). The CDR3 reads CATSRDLAGASDTQYF.

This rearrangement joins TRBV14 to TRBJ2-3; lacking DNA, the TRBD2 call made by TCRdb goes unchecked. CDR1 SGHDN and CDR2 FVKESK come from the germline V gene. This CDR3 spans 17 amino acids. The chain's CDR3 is CASSQAVTSGSPDTQYF.

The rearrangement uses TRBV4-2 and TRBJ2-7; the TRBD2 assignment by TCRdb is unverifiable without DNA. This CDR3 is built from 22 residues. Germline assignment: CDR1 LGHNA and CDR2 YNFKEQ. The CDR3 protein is CASSPRVGSGRANPLGQHEQYF.

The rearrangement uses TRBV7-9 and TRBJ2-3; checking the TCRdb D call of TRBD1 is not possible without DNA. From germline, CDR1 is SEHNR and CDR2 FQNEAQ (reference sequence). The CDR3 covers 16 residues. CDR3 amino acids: CASSIADRGRLDTQYF.

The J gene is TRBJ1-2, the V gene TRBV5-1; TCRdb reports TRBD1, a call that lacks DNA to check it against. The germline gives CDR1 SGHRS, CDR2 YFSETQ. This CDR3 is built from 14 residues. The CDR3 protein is CASSNQQGRDGYTF.

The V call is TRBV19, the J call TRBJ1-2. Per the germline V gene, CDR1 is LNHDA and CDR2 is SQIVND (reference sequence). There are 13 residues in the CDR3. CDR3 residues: CATTDLRSGGYTF.

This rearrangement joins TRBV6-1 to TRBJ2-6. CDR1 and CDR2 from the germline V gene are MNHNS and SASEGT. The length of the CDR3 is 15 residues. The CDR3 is CASSDVVHGANVLTF.

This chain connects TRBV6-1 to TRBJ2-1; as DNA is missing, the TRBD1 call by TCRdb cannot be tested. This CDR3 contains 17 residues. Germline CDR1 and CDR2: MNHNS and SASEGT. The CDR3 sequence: CASARGVGQGAYNEQFF.

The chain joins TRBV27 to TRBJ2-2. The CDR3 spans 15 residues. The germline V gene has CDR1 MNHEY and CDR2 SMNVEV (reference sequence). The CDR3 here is CASSLGRASTGELFF.

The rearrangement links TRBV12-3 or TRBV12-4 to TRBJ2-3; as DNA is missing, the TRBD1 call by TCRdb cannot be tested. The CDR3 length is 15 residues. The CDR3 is CASTSYGGAVDTQYF.

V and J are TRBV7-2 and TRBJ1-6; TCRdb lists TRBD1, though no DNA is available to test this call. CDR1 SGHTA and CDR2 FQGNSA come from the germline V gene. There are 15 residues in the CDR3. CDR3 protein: CASSLGNYGTSPLHF.